This T cell receptor beta chain came from a study of T-cell reconstitution after alpha-beta-depleted transplantation in children. Overall study findings and caveats: By about two months after transplant, alpha-beta T cells reportedly arose from several hundred graft clones that had expanded. Several patients had high TCRbeta diversity at day 60; it came from surviving recipient T cells and thymic progenitors. T-cell numbers and diversity one year post-transplant derived largely from freshly generated T cells.

Germline lookup yields CDR1 SQVTM and CDR2 ANQGSEA. The CDR3 totals 11 residues. V lost 4 bases to trimming and J lost 7 bases, with 11 bases between them. For TCRbeta, the library was prepared with unique molecular identifiers. In TCRdb, the PCR reads were re-called with MiXCR into one record per CDR3 protein. Of about 600,000 distinct CDR3 sequences listed, 13% are singletons. This clonotype has a handful of counts. As yet, its antigen is unknown. The TCR comes from a male patient younger than 18 who had a stem cell transplant for acute myeloid leukemia, so the T cells may come from the graft donor. The material sequenced was PBMCs, mostly from graft donor cells, taken 360 days after TCRalphabeta/CD19-depleted stem cell transplant. The chain couples TRBV29-1 to TRBJ2-7, with D hard to call. CDR3 loop: CSVVQVREQYF. In DNA form, the CDR3 reads TGCAGCGTTGTTCAGGTCAGAGAGCAGTACTTC.